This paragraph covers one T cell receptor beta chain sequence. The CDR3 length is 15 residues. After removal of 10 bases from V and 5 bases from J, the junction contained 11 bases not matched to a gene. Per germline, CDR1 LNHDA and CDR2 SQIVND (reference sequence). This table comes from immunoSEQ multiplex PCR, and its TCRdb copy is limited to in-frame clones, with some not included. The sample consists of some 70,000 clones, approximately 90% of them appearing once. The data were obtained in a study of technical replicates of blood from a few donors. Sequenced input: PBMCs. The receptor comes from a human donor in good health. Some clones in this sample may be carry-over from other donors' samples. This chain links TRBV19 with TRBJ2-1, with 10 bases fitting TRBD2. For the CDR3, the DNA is TGTGCCACCTCTAGCGGGAGCCTGGGGAACAATGAGCAGTTCTTC. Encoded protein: CATSSGSLGNNEQFF.